This TCR beta chain was recorded in a study of blood T cell repertoires in COVID-19. For the study at large: COVID-19 samples, acute and convalescent, were from the United States, Italy and Spain. PBMCs, B-cell-depleted T cells, or T cells provided the cDNA or gDNA that made up the material.

Authors' data handling: Counts of nucleated cells, estimated from reference gene primer amplification, were obtained. Profiling relied on immunoSEQ multiplex PCR, and the TCRdb table lists in-frame clones only, not all of them. That table furnishes V, J and clone size, whereas the DNA furnished D and trimming. The sample has roughly 34,000 clones, approximately 87% seen once. CDR1 is SGHTA, CDR2 FQGNSA, per germline. Trimming cost V 7 bases and J 2 bases; bases outside gene matches: 3. This CDR3 spans 15 amino acids. The genes are TRBV7-2 and TRBJ2-3; TRBD2 aligns across 13 bases. Sequenced material: peripheral blood. This receptor was taken from an elderly man with active COVID-19. This chain's CDR3 is CASTGTSGNTDTQYF. The CDR3 nucleotides read TGTGCCAGCACCGGGACTAGCGGGAACACAGATACGCAGTATTTT.